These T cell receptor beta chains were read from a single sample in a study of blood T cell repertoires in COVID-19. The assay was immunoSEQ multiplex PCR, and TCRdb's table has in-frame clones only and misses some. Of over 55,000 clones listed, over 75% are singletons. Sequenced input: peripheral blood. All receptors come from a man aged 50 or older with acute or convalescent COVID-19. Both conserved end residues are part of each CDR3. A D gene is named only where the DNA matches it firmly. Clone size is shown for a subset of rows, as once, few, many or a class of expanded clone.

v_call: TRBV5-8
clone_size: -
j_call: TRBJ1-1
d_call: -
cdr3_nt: TGTGCCACCCCCACGACACAGTTGAACACTGAAGCTTTCTTT
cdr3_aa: CATPTTQLNTEAFF

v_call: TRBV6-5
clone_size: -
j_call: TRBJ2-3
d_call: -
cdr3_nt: TGTGCCAGCAGTTACGGACTCCCCACAGATACGCAGTATTTT
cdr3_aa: CASSYGLPTDTQYF

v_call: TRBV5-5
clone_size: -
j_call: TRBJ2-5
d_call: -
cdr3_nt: TGTGCCAGCAGCGCGTCTACAGGGTCAGGGAGAGAGACCCAGTACTTC
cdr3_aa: CASSASTGSGRETQYF

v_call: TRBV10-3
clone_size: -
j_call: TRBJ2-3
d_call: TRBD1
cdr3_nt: TGTGCCATCAGCGGGACAGGAAGCACAGATACGCAGTATTTT
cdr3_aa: CAISGTGSTDTQYF

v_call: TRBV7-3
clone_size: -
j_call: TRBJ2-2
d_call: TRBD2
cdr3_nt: TGTGCCAGCAGCGAGTACGGGACTAGCGGGTTGGTCGGGGAGCTGTTTTTT
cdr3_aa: CASSEYGTSGLVGELFF

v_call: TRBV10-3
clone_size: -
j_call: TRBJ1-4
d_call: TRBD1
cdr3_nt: TGTGCCATCAGTAACCGGGACAGGGATACTAATGAAAAACTGTTTTTT
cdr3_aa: CAISNRDRDTNEKLFF

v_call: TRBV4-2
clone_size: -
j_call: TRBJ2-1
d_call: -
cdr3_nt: TGTGCCAGCAGCCAAGAGGGGGGGCCCAACAATGAGCAGTTCTTC
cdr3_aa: CASSQEGGPNNEQFF

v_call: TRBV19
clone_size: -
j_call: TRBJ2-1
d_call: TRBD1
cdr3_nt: TGTGCCAGTAAAGTCTGGGACAGGGGTGGCAATGAGCAGTTCTTC
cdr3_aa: CASKVWDRGGNEQFF

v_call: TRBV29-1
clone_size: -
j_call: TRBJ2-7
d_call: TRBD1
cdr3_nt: TGCAGCGTGGGGAGACAGGGGTCCTACGAGCAGTACTTC
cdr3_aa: CSVGRQGSYEQYF

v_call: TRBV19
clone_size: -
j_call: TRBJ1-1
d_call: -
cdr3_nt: TGTGCCAGTAGTATTCGGGGGAGGGACACTGAAGCTTTCTTT
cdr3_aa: CASSIRGRDTEAFF

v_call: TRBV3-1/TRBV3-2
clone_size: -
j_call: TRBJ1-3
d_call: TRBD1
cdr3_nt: TGTGCCAGCAGCCCCACAGGGGCCGGAAACACCATATATTTT
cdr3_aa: CASSPTGAGNTIYF

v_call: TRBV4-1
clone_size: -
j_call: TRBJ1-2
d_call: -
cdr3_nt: TGCGCCAGCAGCCACGAAGGGGATCGGGGGAGCTATGGCTACACCTTC
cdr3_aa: CASSHEGDRGSYGYTF

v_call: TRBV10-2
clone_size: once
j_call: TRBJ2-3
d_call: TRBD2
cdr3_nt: TGCGCCAGCAGTACCCGTAGTAGCGGGGGAAAAGATACGCAGTATTTT
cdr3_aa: CASSTRSSGGKDTQYF

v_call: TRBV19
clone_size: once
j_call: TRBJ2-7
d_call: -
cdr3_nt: TGTGCCAGTAGTATCGGCAGGGCAGGATACGAGCAGTACTTC
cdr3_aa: CASSIGRAGYEQYF

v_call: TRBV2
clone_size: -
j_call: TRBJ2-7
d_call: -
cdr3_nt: TGTGCCAGCAGTCCAGGGGCGGGCTCCTACGAGCAGTACTTC
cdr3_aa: CASSPGAGSYEQYF

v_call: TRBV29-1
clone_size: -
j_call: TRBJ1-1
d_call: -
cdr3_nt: TGCAGCTTTTCCCCAACCAGGTACACTGAAGCTTTCTTT
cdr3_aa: CSFSPTRYTEAFF

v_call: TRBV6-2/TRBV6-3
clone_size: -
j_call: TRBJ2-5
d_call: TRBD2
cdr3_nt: TGTGCCAGCAGTAGCCCCTACGCGGGGGTCAGGACCCAGTACTTC
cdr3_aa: CASSSPYAGVRTQYF

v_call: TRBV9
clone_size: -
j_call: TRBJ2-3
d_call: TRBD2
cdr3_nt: TGTGCCAGCAGCGCCACTAGCGGGGGGGCAAATACGCAGTATTTT
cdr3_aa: CASSATSGGANTQYF

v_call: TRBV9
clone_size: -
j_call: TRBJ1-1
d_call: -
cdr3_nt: TGTGCCAGCAGCGAGGGAGGGAACACTGAAGCTTTCTTT
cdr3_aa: CASSEGGNTEAFF